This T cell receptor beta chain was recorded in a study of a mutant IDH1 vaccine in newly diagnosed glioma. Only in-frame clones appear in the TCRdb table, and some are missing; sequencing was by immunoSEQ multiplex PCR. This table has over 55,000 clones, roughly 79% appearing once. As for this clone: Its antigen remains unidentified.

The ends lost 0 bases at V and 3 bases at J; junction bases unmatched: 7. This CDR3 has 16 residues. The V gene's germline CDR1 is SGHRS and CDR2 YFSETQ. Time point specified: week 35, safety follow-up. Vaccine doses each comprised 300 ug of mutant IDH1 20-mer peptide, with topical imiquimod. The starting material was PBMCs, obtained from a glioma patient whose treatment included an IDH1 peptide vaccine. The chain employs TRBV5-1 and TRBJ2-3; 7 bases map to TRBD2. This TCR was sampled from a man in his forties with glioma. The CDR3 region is CASSLASSGGTDTQYF. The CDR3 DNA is TGCGCCAGCAGCTTGGCGTCGTCGGGAGGAACAGATACGCAGTATTTT.